These T cell receptor beta chains were read from a single sample in a study of T cell responses to AZD1222 COVID-19 vaccine. TCRdb's table, derived via immunoSEQ multiplex PCR, lists solely in-frame clones and lacks some. Of about 98,000 clones listed, roughly 90% are singletons. The specimen was peripheral blood, collected on day 0 of AZD1222 vaccination. These receptors were obtained from an adult in good health. The CDR3 runs from the conserved cysteine through the conserved F or W. The D gene is left open where the match is weak. Size values are once, few and many counts, or a class for expanded clones, and some rows have none.

V gene	clone size	J gene	D gene	CDR3 protein	CDR3 DNA
TRBV6-2/TRBV6-3	few	TRBJ2-7	TRBD2	CASSSDGLAGSYEQYF	TGTGCCAGCAGTTCCGATGGACTAGCAGGTTCCTACGAGCAGTACTTC
TRBV28	NA	TRBJ2-7	NA	CASSLYSAGEQYF	TGTGCCAGCAGTTTATACTCAGCGGGCGAGCAGTACTTC
TRBV5-4	NA	TRBJ1-1	NA	CASSLVGRNTEAFF	TGTGCCAGCAGCTTGGTGGGTAGGAACACTGAAGCTTTCTTT
TRBV27	NA	TRBJ1-4	NA	CASSLATAVEKLFF	TGTGCCAGCAGTTTGGCGACAGCCGTAGAAAAACTGTTTTTT
TRBV4-2	NA	TRBJ2-6	NA	CASSKTGGSGANVLTF	TGTGCCAGCAGCAAGACCGGGGGATCTGGGGCCAACGTCCTGACTTTC
TRBV14	NA	TRBJ2-2	NA	CASSPWTANTGELFF	TGTGCCAGCAGCCCCTGGACTGCGAACACCGGGGAGCTGTTTTTT
TRBV6-5	NA	TRBJ2-1	TRBD2	CASRVTSGDNNEQFF	TGTGCCAGCAGAGTTACTAGCGGGGACAACAATGAGCAGTTCTTC
TRBV2	NA	TRBJ1-2	TRBD1	CASRAVDRVNYGYTF	TGTGCCAGCAGAGCCGTGGACAGGGTAAACTATGGCTACACCTTC
TRBV4-1	NA	TRBJ1-5	NA	CASSQGDTYEDNQPQHF	TGCGCCAGCAGCCAGGGGGACACCTACGAGGACAATCAGCCCCAGCATTTT
TRBV5-1	NA	TRBJ1-2	TRBD1	CASSRDRTYGYTF	TGCGCCAGCAGCCGGGACAGGACGTATGGCTACACCTTC
TRBV19	NA	TRBJ1-1	NA	CASSIIGNTEAFF	TGTGCCAGTAGTATAATCGGGAACACTGAAGCTTTCTTT
TRBV4-1	NA	TRBJ1-1	NA	CASSQVIGMNTEAFF	TGCGCCAGCAGCCAAGTTATAGGGATGAACACTGAAGCTTTCTTT
TRBV11-2	NA	TRBJ2-2	NA	CASSLIVNTGELFF	TGTGCCAGCAGCTTAATAGTGAACACCGGGGAGCTGTTTTTT
TRBV19	NA	TRBJ1-2	NA	CASSMGGTSYGYTF	TGTGCCAGTAGTATGGGCGGGACTTCCTATGGCTACACCTTC
TRBV13	NA	TRBJ1-4	TRBD1	CASSFPGQLNEKLFF	TGTGCCAGCAGCTTTCCGGGACAGCTTAATGAAAAACTGTTTTTT
TRBV15	NA	TRBJ1-1	NA	CATSRASTGAFF	TGTGCCACCAGCAGAGCCTCGACGGGGGCTTTCTTT
TRBV2	NA	TRBJ1-5	TRBD1	CASTPRTGGVNQPQHF	TGTGCCAGCACTCCGAGGACAGGGGGCGTTAATCAGCCCCAGCATTTT
TRBV14	NA	TRBJ2-7	TRBD2	CASSQGTGGRRYEQYF	TGTGCCAGCAGCCAAGGGACCGGCGGGAGGCGGTACGAGCAGTACTTC
TRBV25-1	NA	TRBJ1-2	NA	CASSEFLQRRGPYGYTF	TGTGCCAGCAGTGAATTCCTACAGAGACGGGGCCCCTATGGCTACACCTTC
TRBV6-2/TRBV6-3	NA	TRBJ1-5	TRBD1	CASSRSTGTGDQPQHF	TGTGCCAGCAGTCGGTCGACCGGGACAGGGGATCAGCCCCAGCATTTT
TRBV14	NA	TRBJ2-5	TRBD2	CASSLSRGRALETQYF	TGTGCCAGCAGCCTCTCCCGGGGGAGGGCCTTAGAGACCCAGTACTTC
TRBV28	NA	TRBJ1-5	TRBD1	CASSLPGTDYSNQPQHF	TGTGCCAGCAGTTTACCGGGGACAGATTATAGCAATCAGCCCCAGCATTTT
TRBV6-1	NA	TRBJ2-1	NA	CASSEGQGNYNEQFF	TGTGCCAGCAGTGAAGGTCAGGGGAACTACAATGAGCAGTTCTTC
TRBV6-2/TRBV6-3	NA	TRBJ1-1	TRBD1	CASSYYRGQGPGVFEAFF	TGTGCCAGCAGTTACTATCGCGGACAGGGGCCAGGGGTTTTCGAAGCTTTCTTT
TRBV6-5	few	TRBJ1-6	TRBD1	CASRPRGWNSPLHF	TGTGCCAGCAGGCCCAGGGGGTGGAATTCACCCCTCCACTTT
TRBV19	NA	TRBJ2-3	NA	CASSPRGVRISTDTQYF	TGTGCCAGTAGTCCCCGCGGGGTACGTATTAGCACAGATACGCAGTATTTT
TRBV7-8	NA	TRBJ1-4	TRBD1	CASSLGTGGTTNEKLFF	TGTGCCAGCAGTTTGGGGACAGGAGGAACAACTAATGAAAAACTGTTTTTT
TRBV7-2	NA	TRBJ2-6	NA	CASSQNGRLAASGANVLTF	TGTGCCAGCAGCCAAAACGGCAGGTTAGCCGCCTCTGGGGCCAACGTCCTGACTTTC
TRBV6-2/TRBV6-3	few	TRBJ2-1	NA	CASSRPAASSYNEQFF	TGTGCCAGCAGCCGACCAGCGGCAAGCTCCTACAATGAGCAGTTCTTC
TRBV28	few	TRBJ1-2	NA	CASFSWDGNYGYTF	TGTGCCAGCTTTAGCTGGGACGGCAACTATGGCTACACCTTC
TRBV5-8	few	TRBJ2-7	NA	CASSFGSDSYEQYF	TGTGCCAGCAGCTTTGGATCCGACTCCTACGAGCAGTACTTC
TRBV28	NA	TRBJ1-5	NA	CASSLAGRVGNQPQHF	TGTGCCAGCAGTTTAGCAGGGAGGGTCGGCAATCAGCCCCAGCATTTT
TRBV2	NA	TRBJ2-5	NA	CASHYQETQYF	TGTGCCAGCCACTACCAAGAGACCCAGTACTTC
TRBV28	NA	TRBJ1-1	NA	CATLRLGTEAFF	TGTGCCACCCTGAGGCTAGGGACTGAAGCTTTCTTT
TRBV15	NA	TRBJ2-5	NA	CATSRDLGETQYF	TGTGCCACCAGCAGAGACCTAGGGGAGACCCAGTACTTC
TRBV5-1	NA	TRBJ2-5	TRBD2	CASSFGREGPKTQYF	TGCGCCAGCAGCTTCGGGCGGGAGGGCCCGAAGACCCAGTACTTC
TRBV7-7	few	TRBJ2-1	NA	CASSLDSYNEQFF	TGTGCTAGCAGCTTAGACAGCTACAATGAGCAGTTCTTC
TRBV9	NA	TRBJ1-3	TRBD1	CASSRQGVSGNTIYF	TGTGCCAGCAGTCGTCAGGGGGTTTCTGGAAACACCATATATTTT
TRBV7-2	once	TRBJ2-3	TRBD2	CASSLGLAGVGDTQYF	TGTGCCAGCAGCTTGGGACTAGCGGGAGTGGGAGATACGCAGTATTTT
TRBV10-3	NA	TRBJ1-1	NA	CAITRGQNTEAFF	TGTGCCATCACGAGAGGACAGAACACTGAAGCTTTCTTT
TRBV27	once	TRBJ2-3	NA	CASRSDGTDSTDTQYF	TGTGCCAGCAGATCCGATGGGACGGATAGCACAGATACGCAGTATTTT
TRBV20-1	NA	TRBJ1-3	NA	CSASSIANSGNTIYF	TGCAGTGCTAGTAGTATAGCGAACTCTGGAAACACCATATATTTT
TRBV15	NA	TRBJ2-7	TRBD1	CATSRDTGGFFREQYF	TGTGCCACCAGCAGAGACACAGGGGGATTTTTTCGCGAGCAGTACTTC
TRBV30	NA	TRBJ2-7	NA	CAWIQGPNEQYF	TGTGCCTGGATTCAGGGACCCAACGAGCAGTACTTC
TRBV11-2	NA	TRBJ1-1	NA	CASSLDRLTGKAFF	TGTGCCAGCAGCTTAGATAGGTTGACAGGTAAAGCTTTCTTT
TRBV7-2	NA	TRBJ1-1	NA	CASRERTNTEAFF	TGTGCCAGCAGGGAGAGGACGAACACTGAAGCTTTCTTT
TRBV4-3	NA	TRBJ2-7	TRBD1	CASSQEVTGGEQYF	TGCGCCAGCAGCCAAGAGGTGACAGGGGGCGAGCAGTACTTC
TRBV7-8	NA	TRBJ1-5	NA	CASSLVRSNQPQHF	TGTGCCAGCAGCTTAGTCCGTAGCAATCAGCCCCAGCATTTT
TRBV5-1	NA	TRBJ2-7	NA	CASSPRIGGTYEQYF	TGCGCCAGCAGCCCGCGGATCGGCGGGACCTACGAGCAGTACTTC
TRBV29-1	NA	TRBJ1-2	NA	CSIREYGYTF	TGCAGCATCAGGGAGTATGGCTACACCTTC
TRBV28	NA	TRBJ1-1	NA	CASSLPGQLNTEAFF	TGTGCCAGCAGTTTACCTGGACAGCTGAACACTGAAGCTTTCTTT
TRBV19	NA	TRBJ2-7	TRBD1	CASSMGQGAYEQYF	TGTGCCAGTAGTATGGGACAGGGCGCCTACGAGCAGTACTTC